Below are 30 T cell receptor beta chains sequenced from a single sample in a study of CD8 T cells in Susac syndrome. Random hexamers were used to reverse transcribe the RNA input (about 0.5 to 1 ug). TCRdb called the immunoSEQ multiplex PCR reads again in MiXCR, with one record for every CDR3 protein. The sample carries about 84,000 distinct CDR3 sequences, roughly 93% recorded once. Specimen: CD8+ T cells from PBMCs. The receptors derive from a human donor in good health.

The chain carries TRBV9 and TRBJ1-1; D remains unclear. The germline CDR1 and CDR2 sequences are SGDLS and YYNGEE. The CDR3 totals 14 residues. The ends were cut back, 3 bases at V and 5 bases at J, with 14 bases in the middle. CDR3 coding DNA: TGTGCCAGCAGCGCCTCGGGAGGGCGTACTGAAGCTTTCTTT. As protein: CASSASGGRTEAFF.

This sequence joins TRBV29-1 and TRBJ1-1; D gene unclear. The CDR3 spans 11 residues. Per the germline V gene, CDR1 is SQVTM and CDR2 is ANQGSEA. V gave up 2 bases and J gave up 6 bases, with 7 bases separating them. CDR3 sequence: CSVERRPEAFF. CDR3 bases: TGCAGCGTTGAAAGGAGACCTGAAGCTTTCTTT. The whole variable domain, remainder taken from reference TRBV29-1 and TRBJ1-1, is SAVISQKPSRDICQRGTSLTIQCQVDSQVTMMFWYRQQPGQSLTLIATANQGSEATYESGFVIDKFPISRPNLTFSTLTVSNMSPEDSSIYLCSVERRPEAFFGQGTRLTVV.

V and J are TRBV5-4 and TRBJ2-3, with D perhaps matching TRBD1 or TRBD2 (5 bases each). CDR1 is SGHNT and CDR2 is YYREEE in the germline V gene (reference sequence). The CDR3 length is 16 residues. Trimming stripped 3 bases from V and 2 bases from J, with 16 bases between. The CDR3 DNA is TGTGCCAGCAGCTACCCAATGAGGGGCGACACAGATACGCAGTATTTT. This codes for CASSYPMRGDTDTQYF.

The CDR3 nucleotides are TGTGCCAGCAGCTTAAATACTGAGCAGTTCTTC. It is translated as CASSLNTEQFF. The rearrangement links TRBV7-9 to TRBJ2-1; no definite D call. Germline CDR1 is SEHNR and CDR2 is FQNEAQ (reference sequence). The CDR3 consists of 11 residues. Trimming took 2 bases from V and 9 from J, leaving 5 bases between them.

V and J are TRBV3-1 and TRBJ1-1; unclear D gene. V shed 3 bases and J shed 5 bases, with 4 bases lying between them. The CDR3 sequence is 11 residues long. The germline V gene encodes CDR1 LGHDT and CDR2 YNNKEL (reference sequence). The CDR3 DNA follows: TGTGCCAGCAGCCATAGGACTGAAGCTTTCTTT. Translation: CASSHRTEAFF. The variable domain in full, completed from reference TRBV3-1 and TRBJ1-1, reads DTAVSQTPKYLVTQMGNDKSIKCEQNLGHDTMYWYKQDSKKFLKIMFSYNNKELIINETVPNRFSPKSPDKAHLNLHINSLELGDSAVYFCASSHRTEAFFGQGTRLTVV.

In this sample, this clonotype turned up once. The V call is TRBV2, the J call TRBJ1-4; D uncertain. V lost 6 bases to trimming and J lost 5 bases, with 13 bases between them. The CDR3 sequence is 14 residues long. CDR1 is SNHLY and CDR2 is FYNNEI in the germline V gene. DNA of the CDR3: TGTGCCAGCAGATCATATAGTGTGAATGAAAAACTGTTTTTT. Encoded protein: CASRSYSVNEKLFF.

This rearrangement joins TRBV5-6 to TRBJ2-7; 7 positions agree with TRBD2. The CDR3 length is 14 residues. Unmatched junction bases numbered 11, after V lost 2 bases and J lost 9 bases. Germline CDR1 and CDR2: SGHDT and YYEEEE. The CDR3 region is CASSFGGSGMGQYF. The CDR3 DNA sequence: TGTGCCAGCAGCTTCGGGGGGAGCGGTATGGGGCAGTACTTC.

This clonotype was counted a single time. This chain connects TRBV7-9 to TRBJ1-1; D unresolved. This CDR3 has 12 residues. Trimming shortened V by 0 bases and J by 10 bases, and 9 bases separated the two germline ends. Germline lookup yields CDR1 SEHNR and CDR2 FQNEAQ (reference sequence). This chain's CDR3 is CASSLALGPAFF. As DNA, the CDR3 is TGTGCCAGCAGCTTAGCGCTAGGACCAGCTTTCTTT.

V gene TRBV7-9 combines with J gene TRBJ1-2; no clear D gene. Germline V gene data show CDR1 as SEHNR and CDR2 as FQNEAQ (reference sequence). V was pared by 1 base and J by 8 bases, with 11 bases between. CDR3 length: 13 amino acids. In DNA, the CDR3 is TGTGCCAGCAGCTTAGAGACGTGGCGCGGCTACACCTTC. Its translation is CASSLETWRGYTF. The variable domain in full, completed from reference TRBV7-9 and TRBJ1-2, reads DTGVSQNPRHKITKRGQNVTFRCDPISEHNRLYWYRQTLGQGPEFLTYFQNEAQLEKSRLLSDRFSAERPKGSFSTLEIQRTEQGDSAMYLCASSLETWRGYTFGSGTRLTVV.

This sequence joins TRBV10-3 and TRBJ2-5, with 11 bases identical to TRBD2. Germline V lookup: CDR1 ENHRY, CDR2 SYGVKD. V shed 4 bases, J shed 9 bases, and the junction held 7 bases outside the gene matches. CDR3 length: 14 amino acids. Here the CDR3 reads CAISALAGGEAQYF. CDR3 in DNA: TGTGCCATCAGTGCTCTAGCGGGGGGTGAGGCCCAGTACTTC.

This clonotype came up once. The chain is built from TRBV7-6 and TRBJ2-3; 10 positions match TRBD1. V shed 4 bases and J 5 bases; nucleotides not matched to a gene: 6. The V gene's germline CDR1 is SGHVS and CDR2 FNYEAQ. The CDR3 totals 15 residues. CDR3 coding DNA: TGTGCCAGCAGCTCAGAGGACAGGGGGGGAGATACGCAGTATTTT. The encoded protein is CASSSEDRGGDTQYF. The full variable domain, in which reference TRBV7-6 and TRBJ2-3 provide the parts outside the CDR3, is GAGVSQSPRYKVTKRGQDVALRCDPISGHVSLYWYRQALGQGPEFLTYFNYEAQQDKSGLPNDRFSAERPEGSISTLTIQRTEQRDSAMYRCASSSEDRGGDTQYFGPGTRLTVL.

The chain uses TRBV6-5 and TRBJ2-5; D ambiguous. Germline V gives CDR1 MNHEY, CDR2 SVGAGI. The CDR3 covers 15 residues. The ends were cut back, 0 bases at V and 2 bases at J, with 10 bases in the middle. CDR3 sequence: CASSYSSGRQETQYF. DNA for the CDR3: TGTGCCAGCAGTTACTCTAGTGGCAGGCAAGAGACCCAGTACTTC.

This chain links TRBV19 with TRBJ2-7, with a weak D call TRBD2 (6 bases). With 6 bases removed from V and 0 bases from J, the gap between germline ends came to 12 bases. This CDR3 comprises 14 residues. CDR1 LNHDA and CDR2 SQIVND come from the germline V gene (reference sequence). The CDR3 DNA reads as TGTGCCAGTAGCGAGGGGAGGAGCTCCTACGAGCAGTACTTC. Protein sequence: CASSEGRSSYEQYF.

The gene calls are TRBV9 and TRBJ2-1; 9 positions agree with TRBD2. CDR1 SGDLS and CDR2 YYNGEE come from the germline V gene. The CDR3 contains 16 residues. V shed 2 bases and J 0 bases; nucleotides not matched to a gene: 3. The CDR3 sequence is CASSVLAGPSYNEQFF. The CDR3, as DNA: TGTGCCAGCAGCGTTCTAGCGGGGCCCTCCTACAATGAGCAGTTCTTC.

The chain employs TRBV30 and TRBJ1-5, with 7 bases matching TRBD1. Trimming removed 0 bases from V and 7 bases from J; junction bases left unmatched: 9. CDR3 length equals 15 residues. Germline V gene data show CDR1 as GTSNPN and CDR2 as SVGIG (reference sequence). CDR3 DNA sequence: TGTGCCTGGAGTGTTGCAGGGGGGCAATTCCAGCCCCAGCATTTT. The encoded protein is CAWSVAGGQFQPQHF.

V is TRBV23-1 and J is TRBJ1-1; D gene ambiguous. TRBV23-1 is reported as an ORF; its role is uncertain. The CDR3 runs to 14 residues. Deletions cut 8 bases from V and 1 base from J, with 14 bases between. The DNA of the CDR3 is TGCGCCAGCCTCTTCCCCAAATCGAACACTGAAGCTTTCTTT. Protein product: CASLFPKSNTEAFF.

The chain combines TRBV19 with TRBJ1-5; D not certain. Germline-derived CDR1 and CDR2 are LNHDA and SQIVND (reference sequence). The germline V and J ends were trimmed by 5 bases and 4 bases, with 12 bases remaining between them. The CDR3 is 14 residues long. The CDR3 protein is CASSLRQTNQPQHF. The CDR3 coding sequence is TGTGCCAGTAGTTTACGGCAGACTAATCAGCCCCAGCATTTT.

The CDR3 protein is CASSHSGTGELGYTF. DNA of the CDR3: TGTGCCAGCAGCCATTCCGGGACAGGGGAATTGGGCTACACCTTC. The J gene is TRBJ1-2, the V gene TRBV5-8; 10 bases map to TRBD1. Germline-derived CDR1 and CDR2 are SGHTS and YDEGEE. This CDR3 region has 15 residues. V lost 4 bases and J lost 8; bases outside the gene matches: 11.

V gene TRBV6-5 combines with J gene TRBJ1-2, with TRBD1 matching 7 bases. Germline assignment: CDR1 MNHEY and CDR2 SVGAGI. Losses at the gene ends were 0 bases for V and 4 bases for J; bases not matched to a gene: 5. The CDR3 loop spans 15 amino acids. The CDR3 protein is CASSYSTGLRYGYTF. Written as DNA, the CDR3 is TGTGCCAGCAGTTACTCGACAGGGCTGCGCTATGGCTACACCTTC.

The chain recombines TRBV7-9 with TRBJ1-1; 7 bases match TRBD1. CDR3 size: 16 residues. CDR1 and CDR2 (germline): SEHNR, FQNEAQ (reference sequence). V was pared by 4 bases and J by 5 bases, with 13 bases of the junction left unmatched. As DNA, the CDR3 is TGTGCCAGCAGCTCCAGCTCGAGGGGGCAAGGAACTGAAGCTTTCTTT. Protein product: CASSSSSRGQGTEAFF.

The chain joins TRBV27 to TRBJ1-4; weak D call: TRBD1 (5 bases). CDR3 length: 16 residues. Per the germline V gene, CDR1 is MNHEY and CDR2 is SMNVEV (reference sequence). The V end was cut by 4 bases, the J end by 8 bases, with 20 bases between. The CDR3 region is CASSSGGYPSVEKLFF. CDR3 nucleotides: TGTGCCAGCAGTTCCGGGGGGTACCCTAGCGTCGAAAAACTGTTTTTT.

This chain connects TRBV14 to TRBJ2-1; D remains ambiguous. The CDR3 is 13 residues long. CDR1 and CDR2 (germline): SGHDN, FVKESK. Between the trimmed V and J ends, which lost 1 base and 6 bases, there was a span of 7 bases. The CDR3 here is CASSQAGPNEQFF. Here the CDR3 DNA reads TGTGCCAGCAGCCAAGCCGGTCCCAATGAGCAGTTCTTC.

This chain connects TRBV7-2 to TRBJ2-1, with 8 bases fitting TRBD2. Germline V CDR1 and CDR2: SGHTA, FQGNSA. This CDR3 region has 15 residues. V trimming: 3 bases; J trimming: 4 bases; junction bases outside the gene matches: 5. DNA of the CDR3: TGTGCCAGCAGCTTCGGAGCGGGGGCTTACAATGAGCAGTTCTTC. Encoded protein: CASSFGAGAYNEQFF.

The rearrangement joins TRBV9 to TRBJ2-1; 8 bases map to TRBD2. This CDR3 spans 16 amino acids. Unmatched junction bases numbered 7, after V lost 1 base and J lost 4 bases. The V gene's germline CDR1 is SGDLS and CDR2 YYNGEE. The CDR3 DNA sequence: TGTGCCAGCAGCGTACATGTTAGCGGGGCTTACAATGAGCAGTTCTTC. Its protein is CASSVHVSGAYNEQFF. The full variable domain, in which reference TRBV9 and TRBJ2-1 provide the parts outside the CDR3, is DSGVTQTPKHLITATGQRVTLRCSPRSGDLSVYWYQQSLDQGLQFLIQYYNGEERAKGNILERFSAQQFPDLHSELNLSSLELGDSALYFCASSVHVSGAYNEQFFGPGTRLTVL.

The table lists this clonotype with a count of one. CDR3 sequence reads: CASSQSPGPITDTQYF. CDR3 in DNA: TGTGCCAGCAGCCAGTCGCCGGGACCCATCACAGATACGCAGTATTTT. The J gene is TRBJ2-3, the V gene TRBV3-1, with D tentatively TRBD1 or TRBD2 (5 bases each). Germline V gene lookup returns CDR1 LGHDT and CDR2 YNNKEL (reference sequence). This CDR3 has 16 residues. The V and J ends lost 3 bases and 2 bases respectively, with 15 bases between them.

The gene calls are TRBV7-9 and TRBJ2-1; 7 bases agree with TRBD1. Germline CDR1 and CDR2: SEHNR and FQNEAQ (reference sequence). The J segment lost 0 bases and the V segment lost 5 bases, leaving 4 bases of the junction unmatched. This CDR3 is built from 15 residues. The CDR3 nucleotides are TGTGCCAGCAGCCGAGGGACAGCCTCCTACAATGAGCAGTTCTTC. Translation: CASSRGTASYNEQFF.

This chain connects TRBV9 to TRBJ2-1; 7 bases align to TRBD2. Germline V gene data show CDR1 as SGDLS and CDR2 as YYNGEE. The CDR3 contains 15 residues. After removal of 4 bases from V and 4 bases from J, the junction contained 8 bases not matched to a gene. CDR3 DNA sequence: TGTGCCAGCAGCCCAGACGGGGGGAAATACAATGAGCAGTTCTTC. Residues: CASSPDGGKYNEQFF.

The chain joins TRBV29-1 to TRBJ1-2, with TRBD1 matching over 7 bases. The CDR3 runs to 15 residues. Trimming took 4 bases from V and 3 from J; bases not matched to a gene: 11. The germline CDR1 and CDR2 sequences are SQVTM and ANQGSEA. The CDR3 is CSVAGQAQPDYGYTF. CDR3 nucleotide sequence: TGCAGCGTTGCCGGACAGGCCCAGCCCGACTATGGCTACACCTTC.

CDR3 residues: CASSFTPNTEAFF. CDR3 in DNA: TGTGCCAGCAGCTTTACACCGAACACTGAAGCTTTCTTT. The gene calls are TRBV7-9 and TRBJ1-1; D remains ambiguous. CDR1 SEHNR and CDR2 FQNEAQ come from the germline V gene (reference sequence). This CDR3 is 13 amino acids long. Trimming stripped 3 bases from V and 1 base from J, with 6 bases between.

This rearrangement joins TRBV11-2 to TRBJ2-1, with 12 bases that match TRBD2. CDR3 size: 17 residues. The trim removed 3 bases at V and 5 bases at J, leaving 8 bases unmatched. The germline V gene has CDR1 SGHAT and CDR2 FQNNGV. The CDR3 sequence is CASSFTPTSGGNNEQFF. CDR3 nucleotides: TGTGCCAGCAGCTTTACTCCGACTAGCGGGGGCAACAATGAGCAGTTCTTC.